This TCR beta chain was recorded in a study of shared clonotypes between healthy human individuals (dated by TCRdb to about 2020). As for the study more broadly: A few men and two women, aged 18 to 49 years, made up the cohort. For each donor, CD4 naive and CD4 memory were each given three plates, CD8 naive was given two plates, and CD8 memory was given one plate. Blood TCR repertoires of 5 or 6 healthy adults were deeply sequenced to estimate repertoire size and the extent of clonotype sharing between individuals. Different laboratories and diverse techniques were used to prepare libraries and sequence TCR repertoires, to increase sequencing depth and limit assay-specific biases. Per donor, leukapheresis produced somewhere between about 0.8 and 9 billion PBMCs. On the study overall, not on this receptor specifically: Sampling was limited to blood, and TCR repertoires in tissue likely differ from TCR repertoires in blood. When a few donors were compared, the shared fraction of clonotypes was around 5% for naive CD4, 3.5% to 4% for naive CD8, roughly 2.3% for memory CD4, and around 0.37% for memory CD8. Based on pairwise subsampling, the degree of clonotype sharing among donors was expected to be affected by sequencing depth. Compared with non-shared clonotypes, clonotypes shared by all four sorted-subset donors had higher generation probabilities. Rarefaction of sorted-subset datasets indicated incomplete sequencing despite the large sequencing depth. The small number of donors limited the genetic and exposure-history diversity represented. Naive subsets generally had larger estimated clonotype richness than memory subsets.

Using the deep immunoSEQ assay, multiplex PCR amplified TCR CDR3 regions from genomic DNA. Genomic DNA extracted from each cell subset was distributed evenly over all wells of several immunoSEQ 96-well plates, and each plate served as one replicate. For sorted subsets, each replicate PCR was loaded with about 0.2 ug genomic DNA, equivalent to 25,000 to 30,000 T cell genomes. Purified libraries were quantified with a Qubit 3.0 fluorometer, sized on a Bioanalyzer 2100, and re-quantified with the KAPA Library Quantification kit. Every immunoSEQ 96-well plate was sequenced on a dedicated single-read 150-cycle Illumina NextSeq 550 flow cell. In the paper's pipeline: Because the immunoSEQ output held only junctional sequences and lacked quality scores, the filtering could not match the filtering applied to full-length reads. Sequences were annotated with PyIR, a Python wrapper for IgBLAST v1.9, and V/J genes and CDR3 were assigned using IMGT germline references. Any read was removed if the V/J assignment was weak (E-value above 1e-6), the CDR3 was missing, or the read contained stop codons, out-of-frame junctions, or ambiguous translated residues. V3J clonotypes were defined by identical inferred V gene, J gene, and CDR3 amino acid sequence. Percentage overlap between repertoires was calculated by dividing the number of shared unique clonotypes by the size of the smaller repertoire. RTK rarefaction, the Chao1 estimator, and Recon v2.1 estimates of unobserved clonotypes were used to assess repertoire richness. OLGA was used to compute generation probabilities for all TCRbeta clonotypes that the gDNA method yielded from a few donors. This is the immuneACCESS table as TCRdb keeps it, with only in-frame sequences that have V and J called. A part of the clones is gone; compared with another copy, unresolved V genes explain less than half, and the rest is unexplained. For V, J and clone size, that table is used; D and trimming come from the DNA. This sample comprises about 2.3 million clones, 85% to 95% of them detected only once. The biggest ten clones account for 0.3% to 0.4% of the sample.

Reading from cysteine to phenylalanine, the CDR3 counts 16 amino acids. This entry keeps only the CDR3 DNA: 48 bases, framed from base 1. The germline V end is reduced by 0 bases and the J end by 2 bases; junction bases left unmatched: 3. Sequences LNHDA (CDR1) and SQIVND (CDR2) are obtained from the germline V gene (reference sequence). Healthy HIV-negative adults with no recently reported acute infections or vaccinations were included as donors. Only Caucasian adults living in Nashville, Tennessee, USA were represented among the donors. CD4+ T cells were enriched by magnetic negative selection, after which naive cells were positively selected on CD45RA and the negative fraction was taken as the memory subset. Blood was obtained by leukapheresis, after which PBMCs were separated by Ficoll-Histopaque density gradient centrifugation and cryopreserved in liquid nitrogen vapor phase. Purity and quantity of every magnetically sorted T cell population were checked by analytical flow cytometry. Genomic DNA was isolated from every sorted fraction and measured by UV absorbance on a Nanodrop 2000c.

This clone was counted a single time. Its binding antigen is unknown. Base qualities are missing; no much larger clone stands one base away. The V and J genes are TRBV19 and TRBJ2-1; 8 bases in between match TRBD2. The clonotype originates from a man between 18 and 35 years old in good health. Some clones in this sample may be carry-over from other donors' samples. Sample: naive CD4+ T cells from PBMCs. Taken with the paper, the label for cell subset or site translates to: CD45RA+ positively selected. The DNA sequence is TGTGCCAGTAGTATAGAGGCTAGCGGGCCCTACAATGAGCAGTTCTTC. This encodes CASSIEASGPYNEQFF.